These 13 T cell receptor beta chains originate from one sample sequenced in a study of blood T cells in healthy people across ages. For the second PCR, which ran for about 6 to 11 cycles, a sample-barcoded 5' primer and a J-beta primer mix were used. TCRdb redid the calling of the 5' RACE reads with MiXCR, one entry per CDR3 protein. The profile shows under 2 million distinct CDR3 sequences, around 36% of them singletons. Sample: blood. The receptors come from a woman in her 30s in good health.

This sequence joins TRBV7-8 and TRBJ2-5; 8 nucleotides line up with TRBD2. CDR1 is SGHVS, CDR2 FQNEAQ, per germline. The CDR3 has 15 residues. The junction had 10 bases not matched to a gene; V was cut back by 5 bases and J by 5 bases. CDR3 coding DNA: TGTGCCAGCAGCCTAGGCGGGGGGCTGATGGAGACCCAGTACTTC. It specifies CASSLGGGLMETQYF.

The genes are TRBV3-1 and TRBJ2-3; D ambiguous. Germline values: CDR1 LGHDT, CDR2 YNNKEL (reference sequence). The CDR3 consists of 15 residues. V was clipped by 0 bases and J by 1 base, with 8 bases between them. CDR3 loop: CASSQDRKRTDTQYF. CDR3 in DNA: TGTGCCAGCAGCCAAGACAGGAAACGCACAGATACGCAGTATTTT.

Concerning this clonotype itself: At one end, the junction sequence differs from germline, possibly due to a read error. J is TRBJ2-7 and V is TRBV4-1; no clear D. The germline CDR1 and CDR2 sequences are MGHRA and YSYEKL. The CDR3 has 15 amino acids. CDR3 sequence: CASGQGSFEPYEQYF. CDR3 in DNA: TGCGCCAGCGGCCAAGGGTCCTTCGAGCCCTACGAGCAGTACTTC.

The CDR3 region has the DNA TGCAGTGTTAGTTCGGGGGTCGCGGTCTATCAGCCCCAGCATTTT. Translation gives CSVSSGVAVYQPQHF. The chain couples TRBV20-1 to TRBJ1-5; the D gene is possibly TRBD1 (5 bases). Trimming took off 7 bases at V and 5 bases at J, with 21 bases between the two ends. The CDR3 has 15 residues. Germline CDR1 DFQATT, CDR2 SNEGSKA (reference sequence).

The chain recombines TRBV5-1 with TRBJ2-3; TRBD2 agrees at 8 bases. Germline CDR1 reads SGHRS; CDR2 reads YFSETQ. Germline trimming cut 2 bases from V and 0 bases from J; bases unmatched to any gene: 5. There are 16 residues in the CDR3. The DNA for the CDR3 is TGCGCCAGCAGCTTTGGGGCTAGCGGGAGCACAGATACGCAGTATTTT. Amino acids: CASSFGASGSTDTQYF.

The V gene is TRBV4-1, the J gene TRBJ1-5; 10 nucleotides line up with TRBD1. From germline, CDR1 is MGHRA and CDR2 YSYEKL. After removal of 0 bases from V and 11 bases from J, the junction contained 7 bases not matched to a gene. CDR3 length: 15 residues. The CDR3 region has the DNA TGCGCCAGCAGCCAAGATAGGACAGGGGGAAGGGCCCAGCATTTT. Protein sequence: CASSQDRTGGRAQHF.

The chain has TRBV6-1 and TRBJ2-5; D is perhaps TRBD2 (5 bases). Trimming left V 6 bases short and J 5 bases short, with 16 bases between. The germline CDR1 and CDR2 sequences are MNHNS and SASEGT. This CDR3 spans 14 amino acids. In DNA, the CDR3 is TGTGCCAGCAGGTCCCAATGGGAGAGGGAGACCCAGTACTTC. This encodes CASRSQWERETQYF.

This clonotype has a handful of counts. Sequence at one end of the junction differs from germline and may be a read error. The rearrangement uses TRBV7-2 and TRBJ1-5; no clear D. The CDR3 has 17 amino acids. Germline V gene data show CDR1 as SGHTA and CDR2 as FQGNSA. In DNA, the CDR3 is TGTGTCAGCAGCATTCCCCTGTGGGATACGAGCAATCAGCCCCAGCATTTT. Protein sequence: CVSSIPLWDTSNQPQHF.

The chain has TRBV30 and TRBJ2-3; D may be TRBD1 (6 bases). CDR1 GTSNPN and CDR2 SVGIG come from the germline V gene (reference sequence). Trimming cost V 0 bases and J 6 bases, with 13 bases left between them. The CDR3 sequence is 14 residues long. The CDR3: CAWSVRAGVDTQYF. In DNA form, the CDR3 reads TGTGCCTGGAGTGTAAGGGCAGGGGTCGATACGCAGTATTTT. Combining the CDR3 with reference TRBV30 and TRBJ2-3 gives the whole variable domain SQTIHQWPATLVQPVGSPLSLECTVEGTSNPNLYWYRQAAGRGLQLLFYSVGIGQISSEVPQNLSASRPQDRQFILSSKKLLLSDSGFYLCAWSVRAGVDTQYFGPGTRLTVL.

The CDR3, as DNA: TGCAGTGCTAGGCCCCCTCAGGGTATCGACTATGGCTACACCTTC. Residues: CSARPPQGIDYGYTF. This chain uses TRBV20-1 with TRBJ1-2, with D possibly matching TRBD1 (5 bases). CDR3 length equals 15 residues. The germline V and J ends were trimmed by 3 bases and 3 bases, with 17 bases remaining between them. The germline gives CDR1 DFQATT, CDR2 SNEGSKA (reference sequence).

The chain combines TRBV29-1 with TRBJ1-1; 8 nucleotides align to TRBD1. The trim removed 5 bases at V and 0 bases at J, leaving 8 bases unmatched. Germline V gene data show CDR1 as SQVTM and CDR2 as ANQGSEA. This CDR3 is 15 amino acids long. CDR3 coding DNA: TGCAGCGTTAAGCGGGGACAGGATTTGAACACTGAAGCTTTCTTT. Amino acid sequence: CSVKRGQDLNTEAFF.

Only one count was recorded for this clonotype. The gene calls are TRBV7-3 and TRBJ2-3, with 9 bases fitting TRBD1. Unmatched junction bases numbered 6, after V lost 5 bases and J lost 0 bases. The CDR3 length is 16 residues. The germline V gene encodes CDR1 SGHTA and CDR2 FQGTGA. CDR3 nucleotide sequence: TGTGCCAGCAGCCGACAGGGGGGGACTAGCACAGATACGCAGTATTTT. It encodes CASSRQGGTSTDTQYF.

This clonotype occurred a few times. Germline is not matched at one junction end, which may reflect a read error. The CDR3 here is CASSLSLTDTLYF. The CDR3 nucleotides are TGTGCCAGCAGCTTATCCCTCACAGATACGCTGTATTTT. J is TRBJ2-3 and V is TRBV7-3; D unclear. Germline V gene data show CDR1 as SGHTA and CDR2 as FQGTGA. The CDR3 has 13 amino acids.